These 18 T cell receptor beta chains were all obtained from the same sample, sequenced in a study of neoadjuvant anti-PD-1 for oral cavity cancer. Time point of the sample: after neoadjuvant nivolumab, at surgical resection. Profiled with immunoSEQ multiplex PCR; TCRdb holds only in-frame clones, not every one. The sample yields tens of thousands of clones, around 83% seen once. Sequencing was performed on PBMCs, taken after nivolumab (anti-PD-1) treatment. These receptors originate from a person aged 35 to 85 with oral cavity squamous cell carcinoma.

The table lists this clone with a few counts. This CDR3 reads CASSPRQGDTGELFF. In DNA, the CDR3 is TGTGCCAGCTCACCGAGACAGGGGGACACCGGGGAGCTGTTTTTT. This rearrangement joins TRBV18 to TRBJ2-2; 9 bases line up with TRBD1. The CDR3 totals 15 residues. Germline values: CDR1 KGHSH, CDR2 LQKENI. Trimming took 3 bases from V and 3 from J; bases not matched to a gene: 2.

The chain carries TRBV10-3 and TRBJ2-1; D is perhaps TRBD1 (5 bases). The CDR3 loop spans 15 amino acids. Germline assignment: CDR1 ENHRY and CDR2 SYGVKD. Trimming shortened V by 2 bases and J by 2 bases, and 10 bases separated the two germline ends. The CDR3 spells CAISEAGRTYNEQFF. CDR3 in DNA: TGTGCCATCAGTGAGGCAGGGCGGACCTACAATGAGCAGTTCTTC.

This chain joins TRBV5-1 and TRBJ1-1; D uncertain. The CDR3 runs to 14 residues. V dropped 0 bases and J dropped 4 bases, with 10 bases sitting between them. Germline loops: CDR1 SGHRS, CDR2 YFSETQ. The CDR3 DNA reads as TGCGCCAGCAGCTTGGATCAGCTGGTCACTGAAGCTTTCTTT. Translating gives CASSLDQLVTEAFF.

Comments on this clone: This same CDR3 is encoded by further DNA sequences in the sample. The CDR3 spells CSVGGDTEAFF. CDR3 coding DNA: TGCAGCGTCGGGGGGGACACTGAAGCTTTCTTT. The chain uses TRBV29-1 and TRBJ1-1, with D possibly being TRBD1 (5 bases). The length of the CDR3 is 11 residues. Per the germline V gene, CDR1 is SQVTM and CDR2 is ANQGSEA. Between the trimmed V and J ends, which lost 6 bases and 3 bases, there was a span of 8 bases.

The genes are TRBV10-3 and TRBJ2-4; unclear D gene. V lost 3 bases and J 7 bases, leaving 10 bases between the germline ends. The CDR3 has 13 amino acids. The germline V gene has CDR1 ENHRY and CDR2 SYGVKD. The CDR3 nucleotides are TGTGCCATCAGTGACGGATCCTGGAACATTCAGTACTTC. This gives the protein CAISDGSWNIQYF.

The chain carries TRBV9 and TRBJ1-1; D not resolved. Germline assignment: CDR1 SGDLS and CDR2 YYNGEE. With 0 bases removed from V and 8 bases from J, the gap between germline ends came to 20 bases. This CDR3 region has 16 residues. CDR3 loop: CASSVVSQVGASEAFF. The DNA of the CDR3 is TGTGCCAGCAGCGTAGTATCCCAAGTGGGAGCTTCCGAAGCTTTCTTT. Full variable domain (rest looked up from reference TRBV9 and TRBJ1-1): DSGVTQTPKHLITATGQRVTLRCSPRSGDLSVYWYQQSLDQGLQFLIQYYNGEERAKGNILERFSAQQFPDLHSELNLSSLELGDSALYFCASSVVSQVGASEAFFGQGTRLTVV.

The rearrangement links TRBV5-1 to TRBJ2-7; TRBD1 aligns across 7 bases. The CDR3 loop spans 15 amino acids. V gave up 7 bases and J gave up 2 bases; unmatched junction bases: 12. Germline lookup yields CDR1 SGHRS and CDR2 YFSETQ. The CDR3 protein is CASRYQAGGTYEQYF. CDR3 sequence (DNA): TGCGCCAGCCGCTACCAGGCAGGGGGAACCTACGAGCAGTACTTC. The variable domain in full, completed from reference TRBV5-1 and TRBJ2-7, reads KAGVTQTPRYLIKTRGQQVTLSCSPISGHRSVSWYQQTPGQGLQFLFEYFSETQRNKGNFPGRFSGRQFSNSRSEMNVSTLELGDSALYLCASRYQAGGTYEQYFGPGTRLTVT.

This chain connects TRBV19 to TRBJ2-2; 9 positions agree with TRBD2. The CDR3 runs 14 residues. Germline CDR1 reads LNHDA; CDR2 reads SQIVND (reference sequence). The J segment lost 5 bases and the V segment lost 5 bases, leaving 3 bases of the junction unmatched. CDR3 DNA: TGTGCCAGTAGTCGCGGGAGGGAGACCGGGGAGCTGTTTTTT. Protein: CASSRGRETGELFF.

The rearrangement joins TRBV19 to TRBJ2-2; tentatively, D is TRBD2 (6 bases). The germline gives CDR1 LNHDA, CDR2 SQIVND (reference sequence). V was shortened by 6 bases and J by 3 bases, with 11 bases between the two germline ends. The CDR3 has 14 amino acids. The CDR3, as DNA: TGTGCCAGTAGGTGGGGCGGGGACACCGGGGAGCTGTTTTTT. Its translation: CASRWGGDTGELFF.

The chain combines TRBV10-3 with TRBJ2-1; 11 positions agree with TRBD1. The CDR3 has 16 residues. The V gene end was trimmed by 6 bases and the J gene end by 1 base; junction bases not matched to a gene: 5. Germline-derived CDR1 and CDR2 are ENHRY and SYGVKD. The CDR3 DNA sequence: TGTGCCATCAGCGGACAGGGGGCTCAATCCTACAATGAGCAGTTCTTC. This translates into CAISGQGAQSYNEQFF.

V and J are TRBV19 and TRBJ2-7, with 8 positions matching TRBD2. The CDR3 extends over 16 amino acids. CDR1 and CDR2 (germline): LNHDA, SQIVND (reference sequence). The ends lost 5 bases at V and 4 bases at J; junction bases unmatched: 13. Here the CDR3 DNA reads TGTGCCAGTAGTCCCGCCCGGTTAGCGGGACGGTACGAGCAGTACTTC. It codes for CASSPARLAGRYEQYF.

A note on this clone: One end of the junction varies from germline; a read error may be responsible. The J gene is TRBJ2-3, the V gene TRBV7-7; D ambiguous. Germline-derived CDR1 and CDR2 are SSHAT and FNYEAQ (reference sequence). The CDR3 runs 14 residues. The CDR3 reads CASSLGSSTDTQYF. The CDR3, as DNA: TGTGCTAGCAGCTTAGGTTCTAGCACAGATACGCAGTATTTT.

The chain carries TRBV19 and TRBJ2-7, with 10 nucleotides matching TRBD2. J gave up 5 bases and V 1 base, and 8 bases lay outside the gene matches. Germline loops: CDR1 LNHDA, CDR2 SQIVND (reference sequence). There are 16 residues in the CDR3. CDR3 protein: CASSIGASGSLNEQYF. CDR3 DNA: TGTGCCAGTAGTATAGGGGCTAGCGGGAGTCTTAACGAGCAGTACTTC.

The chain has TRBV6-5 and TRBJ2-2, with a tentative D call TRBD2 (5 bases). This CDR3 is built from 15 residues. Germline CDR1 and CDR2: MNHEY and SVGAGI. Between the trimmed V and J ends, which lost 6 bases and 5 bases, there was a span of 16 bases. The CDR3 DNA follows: TGTGCCAGCAGGGATGACTCACCGGGAACCGGGGAGCTGTTTTTT. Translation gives CASRDDSPGTGELFF.

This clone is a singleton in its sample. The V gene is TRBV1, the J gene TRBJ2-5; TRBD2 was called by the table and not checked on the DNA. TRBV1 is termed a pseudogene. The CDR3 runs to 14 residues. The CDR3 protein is CTSSQGGGQETQYF. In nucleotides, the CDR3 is TGCACCAGCAGCCAAGGCGGGGGCCAAGAGACCCAGTACTTC.

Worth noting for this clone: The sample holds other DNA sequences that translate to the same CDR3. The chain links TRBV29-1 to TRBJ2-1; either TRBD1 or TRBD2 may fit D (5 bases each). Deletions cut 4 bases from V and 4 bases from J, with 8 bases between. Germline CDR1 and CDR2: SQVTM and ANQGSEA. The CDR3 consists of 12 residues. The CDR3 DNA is TGCAGCGTTGGGGACCGATACAATGAGCAGTTCTTC. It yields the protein CSVGDRYNEQFF.

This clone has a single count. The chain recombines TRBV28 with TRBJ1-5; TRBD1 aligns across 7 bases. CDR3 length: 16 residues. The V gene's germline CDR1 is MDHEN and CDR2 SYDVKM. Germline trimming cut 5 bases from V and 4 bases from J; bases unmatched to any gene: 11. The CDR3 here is CASSTQLTGWNQPQHF. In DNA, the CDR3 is TGTGCCAGCAGTACGCAACTGACAGGGTGGAATCAGCCCCAGCATTTT.

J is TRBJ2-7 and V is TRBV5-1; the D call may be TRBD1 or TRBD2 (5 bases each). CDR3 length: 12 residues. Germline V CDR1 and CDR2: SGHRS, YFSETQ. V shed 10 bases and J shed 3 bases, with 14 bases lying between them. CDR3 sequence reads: CACRDADYEQYF. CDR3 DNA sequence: TGCGCCTGCCGGGACGCCGACTACGAGCAGTACTTC.